These 25 T cell receptor beta chains share one sample of origin, sequenced in a study of identical twins. TCRdb redid the calling of the 5' RACE reads with MiXCR, one entry per CDR3 protein. This table has just under 650,000 distinct CDR3 sequences, about 7% appearing once. This sample was also put to use in a study of yellow fever vaccine responses in identical twins.

Sequences were obtained from PBMCs. The source is a woman in her late teens or twenties in good health.

This clonotype was counted many times. V is TRBV16 and J is TRBJ2-3; either TRBD1 or TRBD2 may supply D (5 bases each). This CDR3 contains 15 residues. V lost 4 bases and J 2 bases, leaving 13 bases between the germline ends. Germline CDR1 is KGHSY and CDR2 is FQNENV. CDR3 coding DNA: TGTGCCAGCAGCCGTCGGGGCGCGAACACAGATACGCAGTATTTT. The encoded protein is CASSRRGANTDTQYF.

V usage is TRBV7-2 and J usage is TRBJ2-7; D gene uncertain. The germline V gene has CDR1 SGHTA and CDR2 FQGNSA. The CDR3 is made up of 13 amino acids. V dropped 1 base and J dropped 3 bases, with 7 bases sitting between them. CDR3 region: CASSLDWFYEQYF. The CDR3 bases are TGTGCCAGCAGCTTAGATTGGTTCTACGAGCAGTACTTC. Combining the CDR3 with reference TRBV7-2 and TRBJ2-7 gives the whole variable domain GAGVSQSPSNKVTEKGKDVELRCDPISGHTALYWYRQSLGQGLEFLIYFQGNSAPDKSGLPSDRFSAERTGGSVSTLTIQRTQQEDSAVYLCASSLDWFYEQYFGPGTRLTVT.

This clonotype was observed many times. The rearrangement joins TRBV12-3 or TRBV12-4 to TRBJ2-1; 9 bases line up with TRBD1. CDR3 length: 15 amino acids. Trimming at V came to 6 bases and at J to 2 bases, leaving 5 bases not matched to a gene. Here the CDR3 DNA reads TGTGCCAGCAGCAAGGGACAGGGACCCTACAATGAGCAGTTCTTC. Protein product: CASSKGQGPYNEQFF.

The table lists this clonotype with many counts. The chain recombines TRBV12-3 or TRBV12-4 with TRBJ2-7; the D is unclear. There are 13 residues in the CDR3. Trimming left V 6 bases short and J 1 base short, with 10 bases between. The CDR3 spells CASRGKASYEQYF. The CDR3, as DNA: TGTGCCAGCAGGGGGAAGGCTTCCTACGAGCAGTACTTC.

The CDR3 DNA sequence: TGTGCCAGTAGTGAGCGGGGCAAGGGGTCAGATACGCAGTATTTT. Amino acid sequence: CASSERGKGSDTQYF. This chain links TRBV19 with TRBJ2-3, with 7 bases lining up with TRBD2. Trimming cost V 5 bases and J 4 bases; bases outside gene matches: 9. This CDR3 has 15 residues. Germline CDR1 and CDR2: LNHDA and SQIVND (reference sequence).

This clonotype was detected many times. The chain couples TRBV6-1 to TRBJ1-6, with D possibly TRBD1 on 5 matching bases. The CDR3 has 13 amino acids. CDR1 and CDR2 from the germline V gene are MNHNS and SASEGT. Trimming shortened V by 8 bases and J by 8 bases, and 13 bases separated the two germline ends. For the CDR3, the DNA is TGTGCCAGCGGCCAGGGATTGGATTCACCCCTCCACTTT. It is translated as CASGQGLDSPLHF.

Ten or more counts support this clonotype. Its ends do not fully match the called genes, so a read error is possible. The chain has TRBV29-1 and TRBJ2-5, with D possibly matching TRBD1 (6 bases). In germline, CDR1 is SQVTM, CDR2 ANQGSEA. This CDR3 contains 13 residues. The CDR3 sequence: CSVDFQGQGTQYF. The CDR3 region has the DNA TGCAGCGTTGACTTTCAGGGGCAAGGGACCCAGTACTTC.

The chain couples TRBV6-1 to TRBJ2-5, with D possibly TRBD2 on 5 matching bases. CDR1 MNHNS and CDR2 SASEGT come from the germline V gene. The CDR3 loop spans 12 amino acids. With 3 bases removed from V and 9 bases from J, the gap between germline ends came to 11 bases. The CDR3, as DNA: TGTGCCAGCAGTGATACGGGAATGTCCCAGTACTTC. Translated: CASSDTGMSQYF.

The CDR3 here is CTSSTHPGICSNQPQHF. CDR3 bases: TGCACCAGCAGCACTCACCCAGGGATCTGTAGCAATCAGCCCCAGCATTTT. The V call is TRBV1, the J call TRBJ1-5; the D call TRBD1 from the table was never checked on the DNA. TRBV1 represents a pseudogene. This CDR3 is built from 17 residues.

The chain couples TRBV20-1 to TRBJ2-1; TRBD2 is a possible D gene (6 bases). Trimming stripped 2 bases from V and 6 bases from J, with 17 bases between. Per the germline V gene, CDR1 is DFQATT and CDR2 is SNEGSKA (reference sequence). The CDR3 loop spans 15 amino acids. This CDR3 reads CSARKPGETVNEQFF. CDR3 nucleotides: TGCAGTGCTAGAAAACCGGGAGAAACTGTCAATGAGCAGTTCTTC.

This clonotype was seen a handful of times. The chain combines TRBV28 with TRBJ1-1; tentatively, D is TRBD1 (5 bases). Germline V gene data show CDR1 as MDHEN and CDR2 as SYDVKM. The CDR3 sequence is 17 residues long. Trimming removed 7 bases from V and 0 bases from J, with 21 bases in between. The CDR3 bases are TGTGCCAGCACCCCAAAGGGGTCCCGGGAGGTGAACACTGAAGCTTTCTTT. It specifies CASTPKGSREVNTEAFF.

This clonotype was seen only a few times. The rearrangement uses TRBV28 and TRBJ2-2; D is possibly TRBD2 (6 bases). CDR3 length equals 16 residues. Germline values: CDR1 MDHEN, CDR2 SYDVKM. Trimming removed 5 bases from V and 7 bases from J, with 20 bases in between. The CDR3 DNA reads as TGTGCCAGCAGTCCCGTGGCGGCGGGGCTTAACGGGGAGCTGTTTTTT. Translating it yields CASSPVAAGLNGELFF.

This clonotype was detected ten times or more. The CDR3 is CASSLGGATKREQFF. CDR3 coding DNA: TGTGCCAGCAGCTTAGGTGGCGCTACCAAACGGGAGCAGTTCTTC. V is TRBV7-9 and J is TRBJ2-1; D uncertain. CDR1 is SEHNR, CDR2 FQNEAQ, per germline (reference sequence). V lost 1 base and J lost 10, with 17 bases in between. The CDR3 has 15 amino acids.

There are a few counts of this clonotype. This sequence joins TRBV29-1 and TRBJ1-1; D is ambiguous. Trimming took off 6 bases at V and 1 base at J, with 12 bases between the two ends. Germline CDR1 SQVTM, CDR2 ANQGSEA. The CDR3 has 13 residues. The CDR3 is CSVGLAPNTEAFF. The CDR3 region has the DNA TGCAGCGTCGGCCTTGCACCGAACACTGAAGCTTTCTTT.

This clonotype was observed at least ten times. V and J are TRBV10-2 and TRBJ2-5; D gene ambiguous. Germline CDR1 WSHSY, CDR2 SAAADI. The germline V and J ends were trimmed by 3 bases and 8 bases, with 10 bases remaining between them. This CDR3 comprises 12 residues. CDR3: CASSETNPTQYF. CDR3 DNA sequence: TGCGCCAGCAGTGAAACGAACCCAACCCAGTACTTC.

CDR3 loop: CASSYSWASGIDNEQFF. The CDR3 coding sequence is TGTGCCAGCAGTTACTCGTGGGCTAGCGGGATAGACAATGAGCAGTTCTTC. The V gene is TRBV6-7, the J gene TRBJ2-1; 9 nucleotides match TRBD2. Being an ORF, TRBV6-7 has a function that is uncertain. The CDR3 extends over 17 amino acids. With V trimmed by 0 bases and J by 5 bases, 8 bases remained unmatched.

The rearrangement links TRBV15 to TRBJ1-2; D not resolved. Trimming removed 3 bases from V and 8 bases from J, with 22 bases in between. Germline assignment: CDR1 LNHNV and CDR2 YYDKDF (reference sequence). This CDR3 is 16 amino acids long. CDR3 residues: CATSRQGFGVSGGYTF. CDR3 coding DNA: TGTGCCACCAGCAGGCAAGGATTCGGGGTGTCGGGGGGCTACACCTTC.

The DNA of the CDR3 is TGTGCCAGCAGCTTTATGACTAGTTGGAGTCAAGATACGCAGTATTTT. It yields the protein CASSFMTSWSQDTQYF. The genes are TRBV7-2 and TRBJ2-3, with D perhaps matching TRBD2 (6 bases). From germline, CDR1 is SGHTA and CDR2 FQGNSA. This CDR3 is 16 amino acids long. Trimming shortened V by 3 bases and J by 5 bases, and 18 bases separated the two germline ends. Combining the CDR3 with reference TRBV7-2 and TRBJ2-3 gives the whole variable domain GAGVSQSPSNKVTEKGKDVELRCDPISGHTALYWYRQSLGQGLEFLIYFQGNSAPDKSGLPSDRFSAERTGGSVSTLTIQRTQQEDSAVYLCASSFMTSWSQDTQYFGPGTRLTVL.

This chain joins TRBV29-1 and TRBJ2-2; perhaps TRBD1 as D (5 bases). Trimming took 3 bases from V and 7 from J, leaving 15 bases between them. This CDR3 contains 14 residues. Germline V gives CDR1 SQVTM, CDR2 ANQGSEA. Here the CDR3 reads CSVDLGLGGGELFF. The CDR3 DNA follows: TGCAGCGTTGATCTGGGGCTCGGTGGCGGGGAGCTGTTTTTT.

This clonotype has a handful of counts. The V call is TRBV29-1, the J call TRBJ2-5; no firm D call. CDR1 is SQVTM and CDR2 is ANQGSEA in the germline V gene. This CDR3 comprises 10 residues. The V end was cut by 7 bases, the J end by 4 bases, with 7 bases between. CDR3 sequence (DNA): TGCAGCGACATAATAGAGACCCAGTACTTC. Translation gives CSDIIETQYF. Full variable domain (remainder filled in from reference TRBV29-1 and TRBJ2-5): SAVISQKPSRDICQRGTSLTIQCQVDSQVTMMFWYRQQPGQSLTLIATANQGSEATYESGFVIDKFPISRPNLTFSTLTVSNMSPEDSSIYLCSDIIETQYFGPGTRLLVL.

This clonotype was seen more than once but under ten times. This chain links TRBV27 with TRBJ2-7, with D possibly matching TRBD1 (7 bases). The V gene lost 3 bases and the J gene lost 2 bases, with 11 bases spanning the gap. There are 14 residues in the CDR3. The V gene's germline CDR1 is MNHEY and CDR2 SMNVEV (reference sequence). The CDR3 protein is CASSFRRGAYEQYF. Written as DNA, the CDR3 is TGTGCCAGCAGTTTCCGCAGGGGGGCCTACGAGCAGTACTTC.

Many counts were recorded for this clonotype. CDR3 nucleotide sequence: TGTGCCAGCAGCCCGGGACTAGCGGGAGCTTCCGAGACCCAGTACTTC. Protein product: CASSPGLAGASETQYF. This sequence joins TRBV6-2 or TRBV6-3 and TRBJ2-5, with 14 bases identical to TRBD2. The germline CDR1 and CDR2 sequences are MNHEY and SVGEGT. Losses at the gene ends were 6 bases for V and 5 bases for J; bases not matched to a gene: 8. This CDR3 is 16 amino acids long.

This clonotype was picked up many times. The rearrangement joins TRBV12-3 or TRBV12-4 to TRBJ1-5; 11 bases agree with TRBD1. J gave up 5 bases and V 6 bases, and 6 bases lay outside the gene matches. This CDR3 is built from 15 residues. CDR3 sequence (DNA): TGTGCCAGCAGCCCGGCGGGACAGGGGGATCAGCCCCAGCATTTT. This codes for CASSPAGQGDQPQHF.

The sample holds a few counts of this clonotype. V and J are TRBV20-1 and TRBJ2-1; tentative D call: TRBD2 (5 bases). CDR1 and CDR2 from the germline V gene are DFQATT and SNEGSKA (reference sequence). Trimming removed 2 bases from V and 5 bases from J, with 13 bases in between. The CDR3 has 14 residues. The CDR3 region is CSARFKRINNEQFF. CDR3 in DNA: TGCAGTGCTAGATTTAAGCGGATCAACAATGAGCAGTTCTTC.

The table lists this clonotype with many counts. The rearrangement links TRBV5-1 to TRBJ2-7; D ambiguous. Trimming removed 0 bases at V and 0 bases at J, with 13 bases between. CDR1 and CDR2 (germline): SGHRS, YFSETQ. CDR3 length: 16 residues. The CDR3 coding sequence is TGCGCCAGCAGCTTGGAGCCCGGACCACACTCCTACGAGCAGTACTTC. This translates into CASSLEPGPHSYEQYF.